This TCR beta chain was identified in a study of T cell responses to AZD1222 COVID-19 vaccine. Data came from immunoSEQ multiplex PCR; TCRdb stores just in-frame clones and leaves some out. The sample yields some 120,000 clones, roughly 87% seen once. Overall study results and limits: Vaccine-associated CD4 TCRs ranged over spike, dominating at 160-218 and 743-854. Only six or seven AZD1222 recipients tested seropositive at baseline.

About this clone: The antigen remains unidentified.

The CDR3 length is 13 residues. V gave up 3 bases and J gave up 8 bases, with 11 bases separating them. Germline V gene data show CDR1 as LGHNA and CDR2 as YNFKEQ. This clonotype was obtained from an adult in good health. The chain combines TRBV4-2 with TRBJ2-1; maybe TRBD2 (7 bases). The sample here was peripheral blood, taken on day 0 of AZD1222 vaccination. The CDR3 DNA follows: TGTGCCAGCAGCCAGGGGGGGCGTGATGAGCAGTTCTTC. Encoded protein: CASSQGGRDEQFF.